The present TCR beta chain was sequenced within a study of T-cell reconstitution after alpha-beta-depleted transplantation in children. TCRbeta library construction was performed incorporating unique molecular identifiers. TCRdb reanalysed the PCR reads using MiXCR and keeps one entry per CDR3 protein. Of about 400,000 distinct CDR3 sequences listed, around 21% were seen once; the top ten hold approximately 3.8%. The germline V gene encodes CDR1 KGHDR and CDR2 SFDVKD. The CDR3 runs to 12 residues. The V end lost 9 bases, the J end lost 8 bases, and 13 bases lay between the germline ends. J is TRBJ2-1 and V is TRBV24-1; D possibly matches TRBD1 or TRBD2 (6 bases each). The sequencing here drew on PBMCs from the stem cell graft donor, taken from the stem cell graft. This clonotype originated in a human donor who donated a stem cell graft to a child with acute myeloid leukemia. For the CDR3, the DNA is TGTGCCACCGGGGGGCCCTTAGATGAGCAGTTCTTC. As protein: CATGGPLDEQFF.